These T cell receptor beta chains were read from a single sample in a study of shared clonotypes between healthy human individuals. TCRdb keeps only in-frame clones here, not all; method: immunoSEQ multiplex PCR. This sample has over a million clones; 95% to 97% occur once, and the top ten carry 1.2%. Sequencing was carried out using naive CD4+ T cells sorted from blood. The receptors were gathered from a man aged 25-40 years in good health. The CDR3 runs from the conserved cysteine through the conserved F or W. The D gene is left open where the match is weak. Rows give clone size only sometimes, using once, few, many, or a class for an expanded clone.

abundance | j_gene | d_gene | v_gene | CDR3aa | CDR3nt
once | TRBJ1-5 | - | TRBV7-8 | CASSLLPRNQPQHF | TGTGCCAGCAGCTTATTACCTCGCAATCAGCCCCAGCATTTT
- | TRBJ2-3 | - | TRBV6-1 | CASSEIGGTDTQYF | TGTGCCAGCAGTGAAATCGGGGGAACAGATACGCAGTATTTT
- | TRBJ2-5 | - | TRBV2 | CASSVGRYQETQYF | TGTGCCAGCAGTGTCGGCCGATACCAAGAGACCCAGTACTTC
- | TRBJ2-7 | TRBD1 | TRBV10-1 | CASSAGTATTYEQYF | TGCGCCAGCAGCGCCGGGACAGCCACCACCTACGAGCAGTACTTC
- | TRBJ1-3 | TRBD1 | TRBV13 | CASSRNRGSGNTIYF | TGTGCCAGCAGCAGAAACAGGGGCTCTGGAAACACCATATATTTT
- | TRBJ2-1 | - | TRBV28 | CASSPPPHYNEQFF | TGTGCCAGCAGTCCGCCCCCCCACTACAATGAGCAGTTCTTC
- | TRBJ2-6 | TRBD1 | TRBV5-4 | CASSKGQGRSGANVLTF | TGTGCCAGCAGCAAGGGACAGGGCCGCTCTGGGGCCAACGTCCTGACTTTC
- | TRBJ1-1 | - | TRBV19 | CASRGVTRAGPSGTEAFF | TGTGCCAGTAGGGGAGTGACACGGGCCGGGCCTTCTGGCACTGAAGCTTTCTTT
- | TRBJ1-1 | - | TRBV7-9 | CASSLEAANTEAFF | TGTGCCAGCAGCTTAGAGGCCGCGAACACTGAAGCTTTCTTT
- | TRBJ2-1 | - | TRBV29-1 | CSVVGGRTGSYNEQFF | TGCAGCGTTGTAGGGGGGCGGACAGGCTCCTACAATGAGCAGTTCTTC
once | TRBJ1-2 | TRBD1 | TRBV2 | CARDPAHIWDSSNYGYTF | TGTGCCAGGGATCCCGCCCATATCTGGGACAGCTCTAACTATGGCTACACCTTC
once | TRBJ2-1 | - | TRBV5-1 | CASSLVGGVGGNEQFF | TGCGCCAGCAGCTTGGTTGGCGGGGTAGGGGGGAATGAGCAGTTCTTC
- | TRBJ1-1 | - | TRBV18 | CASSLTVLGLMNTEAFF | TGTGCCAGCTCACTTACGGTTTTGGGACTCATGAACACTGAAGCTTTCTTT
- | TRBJ2-1 | - | TRBV7-4 | CASSLGLSRGDNEQFF | TGTGCCAGCAGCCTGGGACTGTCCCGGGGTGACAATGAGCAGTTCTTC
- | TRBJ2-7 | TRBD1 | TRBV4-2 | CASSQEGTGGNEQYF | TGTGCCAGCAGCCAAGAGGGGACAGGGGGTAACGAGCAGTACTTC
- | TRBJ2-5 | TRBD1 | TRBV2 | CASLVARQGARETQYF | TGTGCCAGCCTCGTAGCCCGACAGGGGGCGCGTGAGACCCAGTACTTC
- | TRBJ2-7 | TRBD2 | TRBV5-6 | CASSRTSGIYEQYF | TGTGCCAGCAGCCGGACTAGCGGGATCTACGAGCAGTACTTC
- | TRBJ2-2 | - | TRBV5-1 | CASSLAQEGELFF | TGCGCCAGCAGCTTGGCTCAGGAGGGGGAGCTGTTTTTT
- | TRBJ2-2 | - | TRBV7-2 | CASRQRELYTGELFF | TGTGCCAGCAGGCAGAGAGAACTGTACACCGGGGAGCTGTTTTTT
- | TRBJ2-1 | TRBD2 | TRBV27 | CASRGESYNEQFF | TGTGCCAGTCGGGGGGAATCCTACAATGAGCAGTTCTTC
- | TRBJ2-1 | - | TRBV28 | CASRQGAYNEQFF | TGTGCCAGCAGACAGGGTGCCTACAATGAGCAGTTCTTC
- | TRBJ1-3 | - | TRBV30 | CAWKAGNTIYF | TGTGCCTGGAAAGCTGGAAACACCATATATTTT
- | TRBJ2-3 | - | TRBV7-9 | CASSLGHSTDTQYF | TGTGCCAGCAGCTTAGGGCACAGCACAGATACGCAGTATTTT
- | TRBJ2-6 | - | TRBV5-1 | CASSLTGSSGANVLTF | TGCGCCAGCAGCTTGACAGGTAGCTCTGGGGCCAACGTCCTGACTTTC
- | TRBJ2-5 | TRBD1 | TRBV27 | CASSLLGTALQETQYF | TGTGCCAGCAGTTTACTAGGGACAGCGTTACAAGAGACCCAGTACTTC
- | TRBJ2-1 | - | TRBV7-2 | CASSLAFHNEQFF | TGTGCCAGCAGCTTAGCCTTCCACAATGAGCAGTTCTTC